The T cell receptor (beta chain) described here comes from a study of low-dose radiotherapy and immunotherapy resistance in tumors (dated 2022 in TCRdb). As for the study more broadly: Cohort 1 received 0.5 Gy per fraction every 2 weeks, with a prescribed total PTV dose of 6.5 Gy. In Cohort 2, 1 Gy per fraction was delivered every two weeks, for a total of 13 Gy over 26 weeks. Patients took aspirin 300 mg orally once daily for four cycles, starting on cycle 1 day 1. Nivolumab was administered intravenously as a 240 mg flat dose every two weeks, and ipilimumab was administered intravenously at 1 mg/kg every six weeks. Cyclophosphamide 200 mg/m2 was given intravenously every two weeks, one day before each radiation and immunotherapy administration. Eight patients were included in the translational analysis, namely three from the first dose cohort plus the first five from the second dose cohort. Trial participants were not randomized into treatment groups.

The run used an Illumina HiSeq 2500. First-strand cDNA was synthesized using Superscript III and a set of TRAV- and TRBV-specific primers, so that both TCRalpha and TCRbeta chains were covered. TCRs were amplified with Phusion for 15 to 25 PCR cycles using a constant-region primer together with the adapter attached to the V primers. Amplification of the isolated mRNA was done with the MessageAmp II aRNA Amplification Kit, which involved a roughly 17-hour in vitro transcription at 37 degrees C. The Dynabeads mRNA DIRECT Purification Kit was used to isolate the mRNA for TCR sequencing. A second roughly 25-cycle Phusion PCR added indexed Illumina adapters, and products were purified with AMPure XP beads. Regarding the original processing steps: Custom Perl scripts pooled TCR sequences encoding the same protein, removed out-of-frame sequences and computed each clonotype's abundance. Any TCR sequence backed by just one read was left out of the analysis. Shannon entropy, Gini index, clonality, richness, and the frequency of TCRs shared between repertoires were included as repertoire metrics. Using fastp at Q25 and MiXCR, TCRdb reprocessed the public reads and kept productive beta chains. When rows share a CDR3 protein, they turn into one entry using the most common DNA and genes. The V and J calls here are based on TCRdb, not the publication. The sample records 60,000 or so distinct CDR3 sequences, 26% of which are singletons. Roughly 6.5% of the sample belongs to the ten largest clones.

The time point label, read with the paper, signifies: before trial treatment. The donors came from RACIN, which was a single-arm phase I dose-escalation trial that paired nivolumab and ipilimumab with aspirin, low-dose cyclophosphamide and low-dose radiotherapy. To be eligible, a patient needed to have an advanced solid tumor that was TIL-negative. The trim is 0 bases for V and 8 bases for J, with a gap of 13 bases between the germline ends. The CDR1 and CDR2 encoded by the germline V gene are MNHEY and SVGAGI. The cysteine opens and the phenylalanine closes a CDR3 of 14 amino acids. Left in the record is the CDR3 DNA by itself, 42 bases read in frame from the first base. This clonotype was seen many times. Its antigen remains unidentified. Qualities for individual bases were not recorded, and no much larger clone is one base off.

The source is a male donor with rectosigmoid adenocarcinoma. This chain joins TRBV6-5 to TRBJ1-2; the D gene is possibly TRBD1, with 6 bases matching. This material consisted of PBMCs, taken before treatment. The DNA sequence reads TGTGCCAGCAGTTACTCAGGGGGAGCAGGGGGCTACACCTTC. Its product reads: CASSYSGGAGGYTF.